The clone carrying this T cell receptor beta chain was counted only a few times. This sample is part of a study of blood T cell repertoires in COVID-19. Study at large: COVID-19 samples from acute and convalescent phases originated in the United States, Italy and Spain.

CDR1 and CDR2 (germline): SGHDT, YYEEEE. The CDR3 extends over 16 amino acids. V lost 0 bases and J lost 7, with 14 bases in between. Original processing methods: Estimation of nucleated cell counts was performed using reference gene primer amplification. The repertoire was sequenced with immunoSEQ multiplex PCR; TCRdb's copy has only in-frame clones and lacks some. V and J calls and clone size follow that table, whereas D and trimming were derived from the DNA. The data show under 200,000 clones, roughly four fifths seen once. Recruits, aged roughly 18 to 95 years, lived in roughly 22 US areas. Cohorts were assigned according to the clinical history that participants reported.

The sequence came from a man aged 50-59 years who had recovered from COVID-19. The specimen was PBMCs or T cells enriched from blood (not recorded which). This sequence joins TRBV5-6 and TRBJ1-6, with a possible D match to TRBD1 (5 bases). The CDR3 region has the DNA TGTGCCAGCAGCTTGGTAGTATCCAGGGTGAATTCACCCCTCCACTTT. It codes for CASSLVVSRVNSPLHF.